This TCR beta chain emerged from a study of sequential checkpoint blockade in melanoma. Study in general: First-line arms were nivolumab then ipilimumab, or the reverse, randomized 1:1. After both sequences, patients received maintenance nivolumab.

There are 11 residues in the CDR3. The germline CDR1 and CDR2 sequences are SGHRS and YFSETQ. Trimming took 6 bases from V and 5 from J, leaving 8 bases between them. Treatment: randomized to nivolumab then ipilimumab (arm A) or the reverse (arm B). DNA-damaging chemotherapy had not been given to any patient beforehand. PBMC sorting kept live CD3+CD8+ cells without CD19 or CD56. Sequenced by immunoSEQ multiplex PCR; TCRdb stores in-frame clones only, minus some. Seen here are 15,000 to 20,000 clones, approximately 58% observed once, and the top ten hold around 17%. This clonotype originated in a human donor with melanoma. The material sequenced was CD8+ T cells sorted from blood (inferred from file names), taken from a patient given nivolumab and ipilimumab in sequence. The rearrangement links TRBV5-1 to TRBJ1-1; D may be TRBD1 (5 bases). The CDR3 region has the DNA TGCGCCAGCAATCAGGGAACTGAAGCTTTCTTT. It translates to CASNQGTEAFF.